The rows below give T cell receptor beta chains drawn from one sample of a study of blood T cell repertoires in COVID-19. Produced via immunoSEQ multiplex PCR; TCRdb's table is partial and in-frame only. The sample includes approximately 350,000 clones, more than 70% of them seen just once. Source material: peripheral blood. The origin of the receptors is a man aged 35 to 55 with acute or convalescent COVID-19. Both conserved end residues are part of each CDR3. The D gene is left open where the match is weak.

J	D	V	DNA	CDR3
TRBJ1-1	.	TRBV4-3	TGCGCCAGCAGCCCCATCGCGGAGGGGAACACTGAAGCTTTCTTT	CASSPIAEGNTEAFF
TRBJ1-1	TRBD1	TRBV19	TGTGCCAGTAAAGACCGGACAGGGGGCACTGAAGCTTTCTTT	CASKDRTGGTEAFF
TRBJ2-1	.	TRBV20-1	TGCAGTGCTAGTAGGGGGAGTGAGCAGTTCTTC	CSASRGSEQFF
TRBJ1-4	TRBD1	TRBV5-1	TGCGCCAGCAGCTTGTTAGGGACAGGGAGTGAAAAACTGTTTTTT	CASSLLGTGSEKLFF
TRBJ2-7	.	TRBV7-6	TGTGCCAGCAGCCCCCGGCGGGACGGCGAGCAGTACTTC	CASSPRRDGEQYF
TRBJ1-2	TRBD1	TRBV2	TGTGCCAGCAGCCCAGGGGGTTATGGCTACACCTTC	CASSPGGYGYTF
TRBJ1-2	TRBD1	TRBV19	TGTGCCAGTAGTCGCAGGGGGCTGGACTATGGCTACACCTTC	CASSRRGLDYGYTF
TRBJ1-6	.	TRBV7-6	TGTGCCAGCAGCTCTAGCTCCTATAATTCACCCCTCCACTTT	CASSSSSYNSPLHF
TRBJ2-1	TRBD2	TRBV3-1/TRBV3-2	TGTGCCAGCAGCCCCTGGGTCGCGGGGGGGGACTGCTACAATGAGCAGTTCTTC	CASSPWVAGGDCYNEQFF
TRBJ1-2	.	TRBV6-5	TGTGCCAGCAGTTACACCCATAGTGGGCATGGCTACACCTTC	CASSYTHSGHGYTF
TRBJ2-4	.	TRBV2	TGTGCCAGCAGTGACGCGGGGTCCAAAAACATTCAGTACTTC	CASSDAGSKNIQYF
TRBJ1-6	.	TRBV28	TGTGCCAGCGAGACGGGAAGGTCCTATAATTCACCCCTCCACTTT	CASETGRSYNSPLHF
TRBJ1-1	.	TRBV9	TGTGCCAGCAGCGTAGAAGGGGTTCAGACTGAAGCTTTCTTT	CASSVEGVQTEAFF
TRBJ1-2	.	TRBV24-1	TGTGCCACCAGTGATAAGGAGGGTAGGGCGCATGGCTACACCTTC	CATSDKEGRAHGYTF
TRBJ2-1	TRBD2	TRBV6-5	TGTGCCAGCAGGCGGGAGGGCCTTTTCCATGAGCAGTTCTTC	CASRREGLFHEQFF
TRBJ2-3	.	TRBV7-9	TGTGCCAGCAGCCCCACCTCAGGTGCTAGCTCGGGCACAGATACGCAGTATTTT	CASSPTSGASSGTDTQYF
TRBJ1-1	.	TRBV18	TGTGCCAGCTCCCTACCGGGTTGGACTGAAGCTTTCTTT	CASSLPGWTEAFF
TRBJ2-1	TRBD1	TRBV6-2/TRBV6-3	TGTGCCAGCAGTTACCCCCCGGGACAGGGGTGGAACAATGAGCAGTTCTTC	CASSYPPGQGWNNEQFF
TRBJ2-2	.	TRBV5-1	TGCGCCAGCAGCATAGGGACATCAGGTACCGGGGAGCTGTTTTTT	CASSIGTSGTGELFF
TRBJ2-7	TRBD1	TRBV27	TGTGCCAGCAGTCCAGGGACAGGATACTACGAGCAGTACTTC	CASSPGTGYYEQYF
TRBJ2-7	.	TRBV3-1/TRBV3-2	TGTGCCAGCAGCCAAGCACAGACCCCTGGTGAGCAGTACTTC	CASSQAQTPGEQYF
TRBJ2-3	.	TRBV3-1/TRBV3-2	TGTGCCAGCAGCCAAGAAGGACATCCGACAGATACGCAGTATTTT	CASSQEGHPTDTQYF
TRBJ1-5	.	TRBV4-3	TGCGCCAGCAGCCAAGATACCGGGGAGTATCAGCCCCAGCATTTT	CASSQDTGEYQPQHF